This TCR beta chain is from a study of memory CD4+ T cells and cytomegalovirus serostatus. At the level of the study: This sample comes from healthy Belgian adults, several CMV seropositive, about 25 seronegative. Study findings and constraints: The CMV-associated TCR signature appears largely within the CD4+ memory repertoire.

Original analysis: After removing out-of-frame reads, around 2,100,000 distinct TCRbeta sequences remained. The table came from immunoSEQ multiplex PCR; TCRdb's copy has only in-frame clones and leaves some out. The V and J calls and the clone size are those of that table, but D and trimming were determined from the DNA. The sample records 60,000 to 70,000 clones, about 78% being singletons. In its sample, this clone was seen once. No antigen is known for it. Single viable CD3+CD4+CD8-CD45RO+ cells were sorted as the memory CD4+ T cells. After thawing, CD4+ T cells were positively selected. The germline V gene encodes CDR1 SGHRS and CDR2 YFSETQ. This CDR3 has 14 residues. Trimming took off 4 bases at V and 0 bases at J, with 11 bases between the two ends.

Sample: memory CD4+ T cells from blood. V and J are TRBV5-1 and TRBJ2-7; D is perhaps TRBD1 (5 bases). This clonotype was obtained from an adult in good health and CMV-seropositive. CDR3 residues: CASSLQVSSYEQYF. The CDR3 region has the DNA TGCGCCAGCAGCCTACAGGTGAGCTCCTACGAGCAGTACTTC.